This T cell receptor (beta chain) is from a study of blood T cell repertoires in COVID-19 (TCRdb year 2020). General notes on the study: Samples covering the acute and convalescent phases of COVID-19 were provided by collaborators in the United States, Italy and Spain. The material from the prospective study consisted of cDNA or gDNA derived from T cells, B-cell-depleted T cells, or PBMCs. Deeply sampled blood TCRbeta repertoires from subjects exposed to, actively infected with, or recovered from COVID-19 were included in the dataset. A freely available public database, intended as a resource for researchers studying the immune response to SARS-CoV-2, is where the repertoires were released. Samples came from the ongoing ImmuneRACE study (first 160 participants) plus 1,254 subjects from 6 global collaborators. A de-identified subject ID, COVID-19 status, age in years and sex were almost always included in the sample metadata. Where available, HLA class I and class II types were taken from metadata supplied by the sample provider and were not determined by assay-based typing. What the authors observed across the whole study: The quantity of clinical and demographic metadata differed by source and by participant and was supplied without curation.

The sample holds one count of this clone. Its binding antigen is unknown. One base away there is no much larger clone; base qualities are not given. TCRbeta CDR3 regions were amplified from genomic DNA by means of the immunoSEQ Assay, a bias-controlled multiplex PCR. The study's processing was this. Within the assay, amplification of reference gene primers was used to estimate how many nucleated cells each sample contained. To quantify the absolute abundance of each unique TCRbeta CDR3 rearrangement, sequence reads were collapsed and filtered. For each sample, productive Simpson clonality was calculated as the square root of Simpson's diversity index over productive rearrangements. TCRdb took over this immuneACCESS table, retaining in-frame rearrangements with V and J assigned. Such tables are incomplete; in checked studies, under half of the missing clones stem from an unresolved V gene, and the remainder is unexplained. From that table come the V and J calls and clone size; the DNA was used to work out D and trimming. Counted in this sample were around 270,000 clones; around 88% of them appeared once. Clones ranked in the top ten supply approximately 4.3% of the sample.

Based on the germline V gene, the CDR1 and CDR2 sequences are SGHRS and YFSETQ. Trimming at the junction amounts to 5 bases on V and 3 bases on J, and the germline ends lie 10 bases apart. Reading from cysteine to phenylalanine, the CDR3 counts 13 amino acids. Only CDR3 DNA remains: 39 bases, in frame from the first base. Whole blood was collected in K2EDTA tubes by collaborating institutions according to the institutions' own protocols. For TCRbeta analysis, collaborators shipped samples in one of three forms: frozen whole blood, isolated PBMCs, or DNA extracted from either of those sample types. The sequence joins TRBV5-1 to TRBJ2-3; TRBD2 is possibly the D segment (6 matching bases). The sequenced material came from peripheral blood. The receptor's source is a middle-aged man with acute or convalescent COVID-19. The base sequence is TGCGCCAGCAGTGGGAGCGGGACAGATACGCAGTATTTT. Translated, this gives CASSGSGTDTQYF.